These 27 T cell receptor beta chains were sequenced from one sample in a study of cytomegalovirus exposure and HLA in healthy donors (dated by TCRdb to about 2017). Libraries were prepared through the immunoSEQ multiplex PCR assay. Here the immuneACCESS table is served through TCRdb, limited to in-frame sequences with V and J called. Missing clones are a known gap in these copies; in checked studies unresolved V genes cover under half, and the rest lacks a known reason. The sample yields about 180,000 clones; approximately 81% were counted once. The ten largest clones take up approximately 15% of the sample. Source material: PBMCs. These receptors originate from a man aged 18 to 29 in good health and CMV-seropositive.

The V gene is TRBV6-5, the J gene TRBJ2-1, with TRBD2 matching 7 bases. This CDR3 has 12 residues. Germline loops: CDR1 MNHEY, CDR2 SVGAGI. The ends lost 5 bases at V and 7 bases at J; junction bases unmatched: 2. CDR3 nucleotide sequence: TGTGCCAGCAGTGGACTAGGGAATGAGCAGTTCTTC. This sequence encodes CASSGLGNEQFF.

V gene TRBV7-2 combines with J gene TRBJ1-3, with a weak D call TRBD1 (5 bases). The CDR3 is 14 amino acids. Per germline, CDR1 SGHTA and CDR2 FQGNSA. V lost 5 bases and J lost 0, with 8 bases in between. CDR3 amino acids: CASSPQGSGNTIYF. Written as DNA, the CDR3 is TGTGCCAGCAGCCCGCAGGGCTCTGGAAACACCATATATTTT.

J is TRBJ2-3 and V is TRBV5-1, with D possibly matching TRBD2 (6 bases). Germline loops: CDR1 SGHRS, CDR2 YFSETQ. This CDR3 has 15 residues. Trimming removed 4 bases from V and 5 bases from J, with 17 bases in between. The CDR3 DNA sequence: TGCGCCAGCAGCGAGGGGCGGCAGGGAGGAGATACGCAGTATTTT. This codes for CASSEGRQGGDTQYF.

CDR3 DNA: TGTGCCAGCAGCTTAGGGTTGAGCTCCTACAATGAGCAGTTCTTC. This codes for CASSLGLSSYNEQFF. The chain couples TRBV7-2 to TRBJ2-1, with D hard to call. V was clipped by 1 base and J by 0 bases, with 7 bases between them. CDR1 is SGHTA and CDR2 is FQGNSA in the germline V gene. The CDR3 covers 15 residues.

The CDR3: CAWSAAGGHPQYF. In DNA, the CDR3 is TGTGCCTGGAGTGCGGCGGGAGGCCATCCGCAGTATTTT. The J gene is TRBJ2-3, the V gene TRBV30; 8 bases map to TRBD2. The trim removed 1 base at V and 10 bases at J, leaving 7 bases unmatched. The CDR3 runs 13 residues. In germline, CDR1 is GTSNPN, CDR2 SVGIG (reference sequence). Using reference TRBV30 and TRBJ2-3 for the parts outside the CDR3, the full variable domain is SQTIHQWPATLVQPVGSPLSLECTVEGTSNPNLYWYRQAAGRGLQLLFYSVGIGQISSEVPQNLSASRPQDRQFILSSKKLLLSDSGFYLCAWSAAGGHPQYFGPGTRLTVL.

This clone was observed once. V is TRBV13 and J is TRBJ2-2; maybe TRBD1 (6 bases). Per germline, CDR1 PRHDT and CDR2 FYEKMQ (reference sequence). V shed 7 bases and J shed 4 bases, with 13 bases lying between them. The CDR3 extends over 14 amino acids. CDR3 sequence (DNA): TGTGCCAGCAACTACAGGGCGGGCACCGGGGAGCTGTTTTTT. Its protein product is CASNYRAGTGELFF.

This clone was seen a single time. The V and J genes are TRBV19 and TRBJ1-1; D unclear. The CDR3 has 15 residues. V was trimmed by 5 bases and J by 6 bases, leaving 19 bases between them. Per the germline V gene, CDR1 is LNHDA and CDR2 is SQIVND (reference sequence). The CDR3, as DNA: TGTGCCAGTAGTTCGATTGAAGAGTCAACCTCTGAAGCTTTCTTT. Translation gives CASSSIEESTSEAFF.

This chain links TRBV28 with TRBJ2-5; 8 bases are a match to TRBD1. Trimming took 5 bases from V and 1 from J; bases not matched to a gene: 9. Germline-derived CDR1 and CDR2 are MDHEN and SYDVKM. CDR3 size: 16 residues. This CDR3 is CASSPPSRGLQETQYF. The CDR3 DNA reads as TGTGCCAGCAGTCCGCCGAGCAGGGGGCTCCAAGAGACCCAGTACTTC.

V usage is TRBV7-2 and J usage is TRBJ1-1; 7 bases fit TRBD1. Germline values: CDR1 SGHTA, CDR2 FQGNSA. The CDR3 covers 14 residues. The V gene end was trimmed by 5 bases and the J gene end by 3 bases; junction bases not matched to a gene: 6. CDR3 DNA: TGTGCCAGCAGCCGGGGACAGAGCTACACTGAAGCTTTCTTT. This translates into CASSRGQSYTEAFF.

CDR3 sequence (DNA): TGTGCCAGCAGTCCCTCGGGACAGGGAGGCGCTGAAGCTTTCTTT. Translating gives CASSPSGQGGAEAFF. The V gene is TRBV27, the J gene TRBJ1-1, with 9 bases identical to TRBD1. CDR1 MNHEY and CDR2 SMNVEV come from the germline V gene (reference sequence). Trimming cost V 5 bases and J 6 bases; bases outside gene matches: 10. This CDR3 contains 15 residues.

DNA of the CDR3: TGTGCCAGCAGCGCGGAAGGGGGAGGGCAAGTCGAGCAGTACTTC. Protein sequence: CASSAEGGGQVEQYF. The chain carries TRBV9 and TRBJ2-7, with D possibly matching TRBD2 (7 bases). The V gene's germline CDR1 is SGDLS and CDR2 YYNGEE. The CDR3 spans 15 residues. The V end was cut by 3 bases, the J end by 6 bases, with 19 bases between.

The CDR3 DNA reads TGCGCCAGCAGCCAAGATCCGGGGATTGGCTATGGCTACACCTTC. Encoded protein: CASSQDPGIGYGYTF. V and J are TRBV4-1 and TRBJ1-2; no clear D gene. This CDR3 is 15 amino acids long. CDR1 and CDR2 (germline): MGHRA, YSYEKL. V lost 0 bases to trimming and J lost 4 bases, with 12 bases between them.

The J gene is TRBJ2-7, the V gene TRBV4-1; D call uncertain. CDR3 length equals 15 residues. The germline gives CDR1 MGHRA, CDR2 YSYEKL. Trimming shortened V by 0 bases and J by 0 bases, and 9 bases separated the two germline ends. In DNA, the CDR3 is TGCGCCAGCAGCCAAGATAGATCCATCTCCTACGAGCAGTACTTC. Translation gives CASSQDRSISYEQYF.

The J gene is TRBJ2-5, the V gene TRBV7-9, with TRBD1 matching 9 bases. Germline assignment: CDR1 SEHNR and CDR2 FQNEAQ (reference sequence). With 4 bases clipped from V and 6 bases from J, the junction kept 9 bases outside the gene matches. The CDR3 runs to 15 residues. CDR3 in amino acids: CASSSTGGALKTQYF. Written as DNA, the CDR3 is TGTGCCAGCAGCTCAACAGGGGGCGCGTTGAAGACCCAGTACTTC.

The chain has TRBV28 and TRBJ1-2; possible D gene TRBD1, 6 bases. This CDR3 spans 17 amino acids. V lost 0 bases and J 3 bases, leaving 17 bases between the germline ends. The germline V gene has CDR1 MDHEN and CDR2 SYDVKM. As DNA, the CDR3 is TGTGCCAGCAGTTTATGGGGGGCAGGGGATGACTACTATGGCTACACCTTC. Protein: CASSLWGAGDDYYGYTF.

The CDR3 coding sequence is TGTGCCAGCAGTTACTCGCCAGGGGGCACGGAGACCCAGTACTTC. As protein: CASSYSPGGTETQYF. The rearrangement joins TRBV6-5 to TRBJ2-5; TRBD1 matches 8 bases. CDR3 length equals 15 residues. The junction had 5 bases not matched to a gene; V was cut back by 0 bases and J by 5 bases. From germline, CDR1 is MNHEY and CDR2 SVGAGI.

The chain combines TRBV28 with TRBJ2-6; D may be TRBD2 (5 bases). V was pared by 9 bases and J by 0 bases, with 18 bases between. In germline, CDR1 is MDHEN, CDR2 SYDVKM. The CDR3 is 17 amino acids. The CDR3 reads CARMVWARVSGANVLTF. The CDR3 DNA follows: TGTGCCAGAATGGTTTGGGCGAGGGTCTCTGGGGCCAACGTCCTGACTTTC. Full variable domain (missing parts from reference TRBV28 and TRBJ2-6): DVKVTQSSRYLVKRTGEKVFLECVQDMDHENMFWYRQDPGLGLRLIYFSYDVKMKEKGDIPEGYSVSREKKERFSLILESASTNQTSMYLCARMVWARVSGANVLTFGAGSRLTVL.

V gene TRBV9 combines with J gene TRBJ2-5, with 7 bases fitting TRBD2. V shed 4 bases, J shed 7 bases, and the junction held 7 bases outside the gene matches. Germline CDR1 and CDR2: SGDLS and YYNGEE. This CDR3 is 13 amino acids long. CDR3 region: CASSPHGEGTQYF. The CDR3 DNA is TGTGCCAGCAGCCCCCACGGGGAGGGGACCCAGTACTTC.

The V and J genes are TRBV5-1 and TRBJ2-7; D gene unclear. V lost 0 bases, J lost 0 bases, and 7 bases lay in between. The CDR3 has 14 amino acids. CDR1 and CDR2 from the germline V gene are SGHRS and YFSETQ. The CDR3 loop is CASSLGRSSYEQYF. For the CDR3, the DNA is TGCGCCAGCAGCTTGGGGCGGAGCTCCTACGAGCAGTACTTC.

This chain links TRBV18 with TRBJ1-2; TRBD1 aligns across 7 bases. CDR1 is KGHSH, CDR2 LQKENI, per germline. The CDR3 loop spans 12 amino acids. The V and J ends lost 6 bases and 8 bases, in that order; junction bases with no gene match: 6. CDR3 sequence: CASSLQGRGYTF. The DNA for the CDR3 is TGTGCCAGCTCGTTACAGGGGAGGGGCTACACCTTC.

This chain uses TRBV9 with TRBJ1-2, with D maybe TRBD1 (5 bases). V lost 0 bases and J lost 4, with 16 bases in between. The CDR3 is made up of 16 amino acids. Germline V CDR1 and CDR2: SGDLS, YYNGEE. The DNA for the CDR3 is TGTGCCAGCAGCGTAGGGGGGGGAACACTCACCTATGGCTACACCTTC. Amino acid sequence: CASSVGGGTLTYGYTF.

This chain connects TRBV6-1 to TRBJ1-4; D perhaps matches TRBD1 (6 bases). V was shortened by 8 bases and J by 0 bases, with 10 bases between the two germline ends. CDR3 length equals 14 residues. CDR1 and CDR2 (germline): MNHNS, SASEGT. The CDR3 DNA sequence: TGTGCCAGCTCTGGACAGCCAACTAATGAAAAACTGTTTTTT. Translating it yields CASSGQPTNEKLFF.

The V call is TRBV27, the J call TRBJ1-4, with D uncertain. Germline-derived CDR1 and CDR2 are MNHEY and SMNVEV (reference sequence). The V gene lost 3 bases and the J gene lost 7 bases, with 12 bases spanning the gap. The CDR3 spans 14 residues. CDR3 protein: CASSFAVFGEKLFF. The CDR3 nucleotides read TGTGCCAGCAGTTTTGCGGTGTTCGGTGAAAAACTGTTTTTT.

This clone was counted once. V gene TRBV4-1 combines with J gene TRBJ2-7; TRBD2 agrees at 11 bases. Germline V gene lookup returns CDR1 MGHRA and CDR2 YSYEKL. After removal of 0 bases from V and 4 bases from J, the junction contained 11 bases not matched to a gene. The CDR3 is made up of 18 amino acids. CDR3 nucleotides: TGCGCCAGCAGCCAAGATAGGCTAGCGGGAGGCTTGTTATACGAGCAGTACTTC. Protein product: CASSQDRLAGGLLYEQYF.

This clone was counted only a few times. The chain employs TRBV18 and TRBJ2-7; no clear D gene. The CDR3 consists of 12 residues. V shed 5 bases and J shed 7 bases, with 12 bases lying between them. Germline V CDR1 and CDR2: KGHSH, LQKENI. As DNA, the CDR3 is TGTGCCAGCTCATCCCCCGCCGAGGAGCAGTACTTC. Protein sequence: CASSSPAEEQYF.

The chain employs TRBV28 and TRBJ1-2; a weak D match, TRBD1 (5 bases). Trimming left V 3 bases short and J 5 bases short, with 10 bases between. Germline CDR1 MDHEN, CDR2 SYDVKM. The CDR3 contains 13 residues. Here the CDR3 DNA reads TGTGCCAGCAGTTTCGCGGGGGGATATGGCTACACCTTC. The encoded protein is CASSFAGGYGYTF.

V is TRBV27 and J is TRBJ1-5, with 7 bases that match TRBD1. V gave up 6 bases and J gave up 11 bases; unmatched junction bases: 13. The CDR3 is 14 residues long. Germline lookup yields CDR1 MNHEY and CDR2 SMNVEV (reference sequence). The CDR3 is CASSAGTAAGAQHF. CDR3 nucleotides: TGTGCCAGCAGCGCTGGGACAGCCGCTGGGGCCCAGCATTTT.